This T cell receptor (beta chain) was obtained from a study of T cell responses to AZD1222 COVID-19 vaccine. Trimming took 2 bases from V and 0 from J, leaving 14 bases between them. This CDR3 is 17 amino acids long. Per the germline V gene, CDR1 is SGHAT and CDR2 is FQNNGV. Broader study findings: Recipients of AZD1222 seropositive at baseline numbered only 6 or 7. Without day 14 samples, only post-peak T cell repertoires were studied. The breadth and depth of Spike-specific TCRs increased once two AZD1222 doses had been given. Unmutated variant regions are reportedly targeted by nearly half of spike-specific TCRs.

Concerning this clone: Antigen unknown.

Only in-frame clones appear in the TCRdb table, and some are missing; sequencing was by immunoSEQ multiplex PCR. In the table there are about 120,000 clones, roughly 88% of which are singletons. The receptor was isolated from an adult in good health. The chain is built from TRBV11-2 and TRBJ2-1; D call uncertain. The input for sequencing was peripheral blood, taken on day 0 of MenACWY control vaccination. CDR3 in amino acids: CASSLRLGGSSYNEQFF. In DNA, the CDR3 is TGTGCCAGCAGCTTAAGACTTGGCGGTAGCTCCTACAATGAGCAGTTCTTC.